Sequencing of this TCR beta chain was carried out in a study of T cell responses to AZD1222 COVID-19 vaccine. Trimming took 0 bases from V and 6 from J; bases not matched to a gene: 5. CDR3 length equals 15 residues. CDR1 is SGHNT, CDR2 YYREEE, per germline (reference sequence). Using immunoSEQ multiplex PCR, the repertoire was profiled, and TCRdb retains in-frame clones only, with some absent. The sample includes tens of thousands of clones, roughly 87% of them seen just once. The receptor's source is an adult in good health. The chain links TRBV5-4 to TRBJ2-3, with 9 nucleotides matching TRBD2. Sequenced here: peripheral blood, sampled on day 0 of AZD1222 vaccination. CDR3 bases: TGTGCCAGCAGCTTGGTAGCGGGGGCCCTGGATACGCAGTATTTT. It is translated as CASSLVAGALDTQYF.